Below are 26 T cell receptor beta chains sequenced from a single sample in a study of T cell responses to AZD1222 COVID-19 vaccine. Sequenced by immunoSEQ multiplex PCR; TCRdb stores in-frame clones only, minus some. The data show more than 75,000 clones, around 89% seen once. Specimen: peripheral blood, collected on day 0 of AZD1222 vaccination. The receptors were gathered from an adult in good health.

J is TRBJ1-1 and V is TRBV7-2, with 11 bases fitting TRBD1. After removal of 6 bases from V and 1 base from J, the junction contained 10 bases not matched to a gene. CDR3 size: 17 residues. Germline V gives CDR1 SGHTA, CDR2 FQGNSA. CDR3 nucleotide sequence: TGTGCCAGCAGACTCCCGGGACAGGGGGAATCGAACACTGAAGCTTTCTTT. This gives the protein CASRLPGQGESNTEAFF.

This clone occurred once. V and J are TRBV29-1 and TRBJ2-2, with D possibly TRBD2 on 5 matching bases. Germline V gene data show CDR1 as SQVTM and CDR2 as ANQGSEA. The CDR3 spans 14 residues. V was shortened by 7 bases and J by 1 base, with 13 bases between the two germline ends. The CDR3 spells CSAEGRQNTGELFF. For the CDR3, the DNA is TGCAGCGCCGAGGGCCGTCAGAACACCGGGGAGCTGTTTTTT.

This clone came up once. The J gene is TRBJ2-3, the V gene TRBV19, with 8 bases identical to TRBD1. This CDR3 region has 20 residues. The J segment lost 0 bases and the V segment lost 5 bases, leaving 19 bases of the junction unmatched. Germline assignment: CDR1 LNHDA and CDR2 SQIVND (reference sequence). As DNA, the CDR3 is TGTGCCAGTAGTGGACCGGGTGGACAGGGCTCACACCCTAGCACAGATACGCAGTATTTT. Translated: CASSGPGGQGSHPSTDTQYF.

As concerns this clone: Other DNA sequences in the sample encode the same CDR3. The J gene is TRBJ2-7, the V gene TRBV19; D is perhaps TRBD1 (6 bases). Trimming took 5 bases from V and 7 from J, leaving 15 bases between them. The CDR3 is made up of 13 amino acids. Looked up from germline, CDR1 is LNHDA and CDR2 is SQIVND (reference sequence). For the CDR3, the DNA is TGTGCCAGTAGTCCGCGAACAGGGTTAGAGCAGTACTTC. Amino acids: CASSPRTGLEQYF. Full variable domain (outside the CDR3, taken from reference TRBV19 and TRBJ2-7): DGGITQSPKYLFRKEGQNVTLSCEQNLNHDAMYWYRQDPGQGLRLIYYSQIVNDFQKGDIAEGYSVSREKKESFPLTVTSAQKNPTAFYLCASSPRTGLEQYFGPGTRLTVT.

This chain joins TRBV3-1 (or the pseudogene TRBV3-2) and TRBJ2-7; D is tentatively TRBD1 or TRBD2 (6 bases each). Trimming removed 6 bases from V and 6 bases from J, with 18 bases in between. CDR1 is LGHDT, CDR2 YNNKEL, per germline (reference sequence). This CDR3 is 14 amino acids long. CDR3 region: CASSLQGGKAEQYF. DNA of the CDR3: TGTGCCAGCAGTCTACAGGGAGGTAAGGCCGAGCAGTACTTC.

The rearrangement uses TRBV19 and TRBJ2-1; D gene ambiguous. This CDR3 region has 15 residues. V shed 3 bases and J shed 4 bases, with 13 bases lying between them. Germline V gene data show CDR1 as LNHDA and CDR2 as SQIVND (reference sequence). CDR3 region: CASSISPQEYNEQFF. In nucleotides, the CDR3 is TGTGCCAGTAGTATTAGTCCCCAGGAGTACAATGAGCAGTTCTTC.

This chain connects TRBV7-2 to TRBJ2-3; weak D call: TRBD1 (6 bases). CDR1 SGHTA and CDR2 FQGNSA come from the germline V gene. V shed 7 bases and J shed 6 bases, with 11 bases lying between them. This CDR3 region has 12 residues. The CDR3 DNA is TGTGCCAGCACAACAGGGCCCGATACGCAGTATTTT. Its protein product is CASTTGPDTQYF.

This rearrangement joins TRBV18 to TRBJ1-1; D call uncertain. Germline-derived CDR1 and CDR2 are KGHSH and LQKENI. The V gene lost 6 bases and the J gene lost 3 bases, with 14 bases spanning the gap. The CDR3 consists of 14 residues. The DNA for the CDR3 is TGTGCCAGCTCCCCCGCGGGCGAGGACACTGAAGCTTTCTTT. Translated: CASSPAGEDTEAFF.

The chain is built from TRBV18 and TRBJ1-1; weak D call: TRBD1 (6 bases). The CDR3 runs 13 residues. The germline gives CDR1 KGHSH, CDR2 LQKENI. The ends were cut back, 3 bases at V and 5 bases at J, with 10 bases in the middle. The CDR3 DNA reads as TGTGCCAGCTCACCCCAGGGGCGTACTGAAGCTTTCTTT. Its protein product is CASSPQGRTEAFF.

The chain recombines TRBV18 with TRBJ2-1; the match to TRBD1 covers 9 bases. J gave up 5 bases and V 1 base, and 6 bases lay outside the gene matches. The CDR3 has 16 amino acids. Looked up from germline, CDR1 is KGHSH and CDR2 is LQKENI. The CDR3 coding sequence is TGTGCCAGCTCACCACTGGACAGGGGTAAGCACAATGAGCAGTTCTTC. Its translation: CASSPLDRGKHNEQFF.

The CDR3 sequence: CASSFATNEKLFF. The CDR3 region has the DNA TGTGCCAGCAGTTTTGCAACTAATGAAAAACTGTTTTTT. The chain uses TRBV28 and TRBJ1-4; D is unresolved. The CDR3 has 13 residues. The V end was cut by 3 bases, the J end by 0 bases, with 2 bases between. Per germline, CDR1 MDHEN and CDR2 SYDVKM.

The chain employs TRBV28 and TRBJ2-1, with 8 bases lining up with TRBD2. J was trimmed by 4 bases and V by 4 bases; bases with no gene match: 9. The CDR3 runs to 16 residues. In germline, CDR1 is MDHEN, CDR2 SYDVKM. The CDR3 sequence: CASSSVEAGDYNEQFF. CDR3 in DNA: TGTGCCAGCAGTTCGGTTGAAGCGGGGGATTACAATGAGCAGTTCTTC.

The CDR3 coding sequence is TGCGCCAGCAGCTTGGTTGGGGGGAACACCGGGGAGCTGTTTTTT. Protein product: CASSLVGGNTGELFF. This sequence joins TRBV5-1 and TRBJ2-2; D tentatively reads TRBD1 or TRBD2 (5 bases each). From germline, CDR1 is SGHRS and CDR2 YFSETQ. Trimming shortened V by 0 bases and J by 1 base, and 7 bases separated the two germline ends. The CDR3 is 15 residues long.

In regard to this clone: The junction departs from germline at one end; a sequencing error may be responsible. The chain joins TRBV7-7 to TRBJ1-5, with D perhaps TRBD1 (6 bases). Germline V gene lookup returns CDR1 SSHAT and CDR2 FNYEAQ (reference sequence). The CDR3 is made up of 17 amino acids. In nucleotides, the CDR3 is TGTGCTAGCAGCTTAGCGCACAGGGATAACAGCAATCAGCCCCAGCATTTT. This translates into CASSLAHRDNSNQPQHF.

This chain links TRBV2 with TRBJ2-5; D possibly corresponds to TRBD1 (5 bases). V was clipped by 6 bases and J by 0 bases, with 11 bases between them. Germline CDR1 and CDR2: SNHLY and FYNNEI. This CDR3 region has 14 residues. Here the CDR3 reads CASRATVNQETQYF. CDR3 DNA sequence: TGTGCCAGCAGGGCGACAGTGAACCAAGAGACCCAGTACTTC.

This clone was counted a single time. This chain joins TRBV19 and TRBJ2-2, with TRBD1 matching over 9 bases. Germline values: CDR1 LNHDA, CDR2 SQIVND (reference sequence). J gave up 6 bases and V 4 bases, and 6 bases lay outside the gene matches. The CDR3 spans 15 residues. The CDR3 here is CASSKGQGVAGELFF. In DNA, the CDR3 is TGTGCCAGTAGTAAGGGACAGGGAGTGGCCGGGGAGCTGTTTTTT.

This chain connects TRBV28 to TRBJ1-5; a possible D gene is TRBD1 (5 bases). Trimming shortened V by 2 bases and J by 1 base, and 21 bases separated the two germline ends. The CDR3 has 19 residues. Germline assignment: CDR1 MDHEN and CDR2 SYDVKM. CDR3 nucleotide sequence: TGTGCCAGCAGTTTAATGGGCAGGGCCCAGGGCGTGAGCAATCAGCCCCAGCATTTT. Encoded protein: CASSLMGRAQGVSNQPQHF.

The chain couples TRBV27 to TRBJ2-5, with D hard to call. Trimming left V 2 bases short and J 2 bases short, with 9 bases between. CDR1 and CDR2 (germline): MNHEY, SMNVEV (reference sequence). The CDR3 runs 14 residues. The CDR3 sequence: CASSLGAEQETQYF. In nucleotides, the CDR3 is TGTGCCAGCAGTTTAGGAGCAGAGCAAGAGACCCAGTACTTC.

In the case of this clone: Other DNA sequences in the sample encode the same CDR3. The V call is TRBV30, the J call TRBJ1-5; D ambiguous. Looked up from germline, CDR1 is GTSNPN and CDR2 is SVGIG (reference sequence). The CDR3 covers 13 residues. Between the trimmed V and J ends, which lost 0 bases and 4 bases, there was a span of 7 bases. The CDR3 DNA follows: TGTGCCTGGAGTGTGGGTAGTAATCAGCCCCAGCATTTT. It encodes CAWSVGSNQPQHF.

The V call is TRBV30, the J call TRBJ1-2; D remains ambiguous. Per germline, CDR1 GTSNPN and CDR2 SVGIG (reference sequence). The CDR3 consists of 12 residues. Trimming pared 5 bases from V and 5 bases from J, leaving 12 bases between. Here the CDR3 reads CAWGREMYGYTF. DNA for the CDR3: TGTGCCTGGGGACGGGAAATGTATGGCTACACCTTC.

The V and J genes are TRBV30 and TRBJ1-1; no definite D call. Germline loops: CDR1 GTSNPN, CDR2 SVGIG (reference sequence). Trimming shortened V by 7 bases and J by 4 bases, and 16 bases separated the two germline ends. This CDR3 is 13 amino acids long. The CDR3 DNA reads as TGTGCCTCCGAAAGCGGCGGCAGCACTGAAGCTTTCTTT. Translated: CASESGGSTEAFF.

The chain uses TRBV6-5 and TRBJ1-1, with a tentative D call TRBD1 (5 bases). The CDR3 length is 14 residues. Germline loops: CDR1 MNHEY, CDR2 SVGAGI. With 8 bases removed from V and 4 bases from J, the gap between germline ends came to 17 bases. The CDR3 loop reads CASCPAGGVTEAFF. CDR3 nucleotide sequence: TGTGCCAGCTGCCCGGCAGGAGGGGTCACTGAAGCTTTCTTT.

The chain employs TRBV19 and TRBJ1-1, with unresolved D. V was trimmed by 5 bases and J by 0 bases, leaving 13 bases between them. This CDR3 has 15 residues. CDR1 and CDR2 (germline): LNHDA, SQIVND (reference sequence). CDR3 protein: CASSATGKLNTEAFF. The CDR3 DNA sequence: TGTGCCAGTAGTGCCACGGGGAAACTGAACACTGAAGCTTTCTTT.

CDR3 sequence: CASSLRDRAYEQYF. CDR3 sequence (DNA): TGTGCCAGCAGTCTACGGGACAGGGCCTACGAGCAGTACTTC. The gene calls are TRBV6-5 and TRBJ2-7; 9 bases are a match to TRBD1. Trimming at V came to 5 bases and at J to 2 bases, leaving 4 bases not matched to a gene. Germline V gene data show CDR1 as MNHEY and CDR2 as SVGAGI. The CDR3 has 14 residues.

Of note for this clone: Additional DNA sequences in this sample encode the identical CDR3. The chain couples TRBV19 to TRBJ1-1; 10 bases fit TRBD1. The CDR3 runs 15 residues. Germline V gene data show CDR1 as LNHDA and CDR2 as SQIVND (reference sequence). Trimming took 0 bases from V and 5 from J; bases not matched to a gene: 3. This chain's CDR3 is CASSIEGQGRTEAFF. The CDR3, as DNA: TGTGCCAGTAGTATAGAGGGACAGGGGAGGACTGAAGCTTTCTTT.

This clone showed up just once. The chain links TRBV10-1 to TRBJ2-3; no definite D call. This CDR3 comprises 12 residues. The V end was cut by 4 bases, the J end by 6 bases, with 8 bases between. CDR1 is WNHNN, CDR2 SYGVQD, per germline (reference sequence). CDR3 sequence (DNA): TGCGCCAGCAGTGCCGGGCGGGATACGCAGTATTTT. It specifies CASSAGRDTQYF.